This is a list of T cell receptor beta chains from one sample in a study of T cell changes during pregnancy in multiple sclerosis. Libraries were prepared by immunoSEQ multiplex PCR; TCRdb keeps only in-frame clonotypes and omits some of them. Counted here are tens of thousands of clones, around 94% occurring once; the ten biggest clones make up around 0.84%. This sample comprised peripheral blood, obtained in the third trimester of pregnancy. The receptors come from a female donor with multiple sclerosis, enrolled in a pregnancy study. Both conserved end residues are part of each CDR3. The D gene is left open where the match is weak. Expanded clones get a size class; other rows say once, few or many, or leave the size out.

D gene,clone size,V gene,J gene,CDR3 DNA,CDR3 protein
TRBD1,NA,TRBV6-1,TRBJ2-7,TGTGCCAGCAGTACCGGGACAGGGTTTATGTACTTC,CASSTGTGFMYF
TRBD2,NA,TRBV7-3,TRBJ2-1,TGTGCCAGCAGCCCCCATAGCGGGAGGGCCTACAATGAGCAGTTCTTC,CASSPHSGRAYNEQFF
TRBD1,NA,TRBV7-8,TRBJ1-1,TGTGCCAGCAGCCCTTGGACAGGGAAAAGGTACACTGAAGCTTTCTTT,CASSPWTGKRYTEAFF
NA,NA,TRBV15,TRBJ2-7,TGTGCCACCAGCAGAGGGGCAGGCGCCTACGAGCAGTACTTC,CATSRGAGAYEQYF
NA,NA,TRBV27,TRBJ2-1,TGTGCCAGCAGTTTAAGCGGAAGCCCCCTCAGCTCCTACAATGAGCAGTTCTTC,CASSLSGSPLSSYNEQFF
NA,NA,TRBV6-1,TRBJ1-5,TGTGCCAGCAGTGAAAACAGGGTTAGCAATCAGCCCCAGCATTTT,CASSENRVSNQPQHF
NA,few,TRBV19,TRBJ1-2,TGTGCCAGTAGTATAGGTTTGAGGCAGGGGCATGGCTACACCTTC,CASSIGLRQGHGYTF
TRBD1,NA,TRBV5-1,TRBJ2-2,TGCGCCCCCCTCCCATCCCGGGACAGGGAGAACACCGGGGAGCTGTTTTTT,CAPLPSRDRENTGELFF
NA,NA,TRBV28,TRBJ2-7,TGTGCCAGCAGCTCGGGGTCTTCCTACGAGCAGTACTTC,CASSSGSSYEQYF
NA,NA,TRBV19,TRBJ2-7,TGTGCCAGTAGGGTGCGCGACAGCTCCTACGAGCAGTACTTC,CASRVRDSSYEQYF
NA,once,TRBV4-1,TRBJ2-2,TGCGCCAGCAGCGCTAGCCCCGGCGGGGAGCTGTTTTTT,CASSASPGGELFF
TRBD1,NA,TRBV7-9,TRBJ2-1,TGTGCCAGCAGCTTAGCGCACAGGGGCAATGAGCAGTTCTTC,CASSLAHRGNEQFF
TRBD1,NA,TRBV9,TRBJ1-2,TGTGCCAGCAGCGTAGGGACAGGGCTCTATGGCTACACCTTC,CASSVGTGLYGYTF
TRBD2,NA,TRBV5-4,TRBJ2-1,TGTGCCAGCAGCTTGGGGCTACTAGCGGGGCTCTACAATGAGCAGTTCTTC,CASSLGLLAGLYNEQFF
TRBD1,NA,TRBV9,TRBJ2-5,TGTGCCAGCAGTGAAGACAGGGTGGGAGAGACCCAGTACTTC,CASSEDRVGETQYF
NA,NA,TRBV5-1,TRBJ1-1,TGCGCCAGCAGCTTGGGAGGTGGTACTGAAGCTTTCTTT,CASSLGGGTEAFF
NA,NA,TRBV6-4,TRBJ1-1,TGTGCCAGCAGTCCTATTACAGGGCCTCAAGGTTGGAACACTGAAGCTTTCTTT,CASSPITGPQGWNTEAFF
NA,NA,TRBV18,TRBJ1-6,TGTGCCAGCTCAAGCCGGGATGGGGATTCACCCCTCCACTTT,CASSSRDGDSPLHF
NA,NA,TRBV4-3,TRBJ2-7,TGCGCCAGCAGCCAAGTTGGAGGGGAATACGAGCAGTACTTC,CASSQVGGEYEQYF
NA,NA,TRBV7-9,TRBJ1-1,TGTGCCAGCAGCTCACAGCGGGGGAACACTGAAGCTTTCTTT,CASSSQRGNTEAFF
TRBD2,NA,TRBV27,TRBJ2-3,TGTGCCAGCAGTTTAAAGGAGGGACTAGCGGGACCAGATACGCAGTATTTT,CASSLKEGLAGPDTQYF
TRBD1,NA,TRBV27,TRBJ2-7,TGTGCCAGCAGTCCATCCGGGACAGTGTTCTACGAGCAGTACTTC,CASSPSGTVFYEQYF